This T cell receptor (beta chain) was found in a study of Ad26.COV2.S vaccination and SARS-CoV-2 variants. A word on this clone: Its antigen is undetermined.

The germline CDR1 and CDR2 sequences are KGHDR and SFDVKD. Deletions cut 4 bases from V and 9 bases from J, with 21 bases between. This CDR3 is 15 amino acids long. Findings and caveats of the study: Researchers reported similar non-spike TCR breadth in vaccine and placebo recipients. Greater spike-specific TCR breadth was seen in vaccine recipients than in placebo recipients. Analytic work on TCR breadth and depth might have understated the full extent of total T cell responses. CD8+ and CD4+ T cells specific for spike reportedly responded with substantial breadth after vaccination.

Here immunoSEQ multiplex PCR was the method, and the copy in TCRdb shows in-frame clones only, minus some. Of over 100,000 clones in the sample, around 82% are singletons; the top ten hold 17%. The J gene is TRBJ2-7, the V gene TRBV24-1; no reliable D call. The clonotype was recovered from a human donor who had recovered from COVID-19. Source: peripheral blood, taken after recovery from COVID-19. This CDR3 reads CATSEVGVRSTVQYF. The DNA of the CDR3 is TGTGCCACCAGTGAGGTTGGGGTGCGGTCAACGGTGCAGTACTTC.